This TCR beta chain appears in the sequencing data of a study of T cell responses to AZD1222 COVID-19 vaccine. CDR3 length: 15 residues. Germline CDR1 and CDR2: LGHNA and YSLEER. V dropped 0 bases and J dropped 4 bases, with 9 bases sitting between them. The data were produced by immunoSEQ multiplex PCR, yet TCRdb's version contains in-frame clones alone and is incomplete. Of 120,000 or so clones listed, 75% to 95% are singletons. The receptor was isolated from an adult in good health. The rearrangement uses TRBV4-3 and TRBJ2-2; no reliable D call. The sample was peripheral blood, taken on day 0 of AZD1222 vaccination. The CDR3 spells CASSQETESTGELFF. DNA of the CDR3: TGCGCCAGCAGCCAAGAAACAGAAAGCACCGGGGAGCTGTTTTTT.